This T cell receptor (beta chain) was observed in a study of blood T cells in healthy people across ages. This clonotype has only one observation. V lost 3 bases and J 2 bases, leaving 7 bases between the germline ends. Germline-derived CDR1 and CDR2 are DFQATT and SNEGSKA (reference sequence). The CDR3 covers 12 residues. The second PCR ran about 6 to 12 cycles with a sample-barcoded 5' primer and J-beta primers. TCRdb reprocessed the 5' RACE reads with MiXCR, giving one entry per CDR3 protein. The table shows hundreds of thousands of distinct CDR3 sequences, with about 53% occurring only once. V usage is TRBV20-1 and J usage is TRBJ2-5; D possibly matches TRBD1 or TRBD2 (5 bases each). Sequencing was performed on blood. The sequence came from a man aged 55-75 years in good health. The CDR3 loop is CSASEGQETQYF. The CDR3 coding sequence is TGCAGTGCTAGCGAGGGGCAAGAGACCCAGTACTTC.